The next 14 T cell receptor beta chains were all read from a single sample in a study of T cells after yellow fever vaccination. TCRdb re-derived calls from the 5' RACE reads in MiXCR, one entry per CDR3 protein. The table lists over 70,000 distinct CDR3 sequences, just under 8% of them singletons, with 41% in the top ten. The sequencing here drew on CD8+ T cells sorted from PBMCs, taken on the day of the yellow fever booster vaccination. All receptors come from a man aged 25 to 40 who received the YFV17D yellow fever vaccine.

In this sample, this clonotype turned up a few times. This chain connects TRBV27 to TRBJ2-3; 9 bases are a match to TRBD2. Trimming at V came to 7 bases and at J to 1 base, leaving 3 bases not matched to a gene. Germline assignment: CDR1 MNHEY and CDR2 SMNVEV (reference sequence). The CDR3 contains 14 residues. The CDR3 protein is CASTGGRGTDTQYF. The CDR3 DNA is TGTGCCAGCACGGGCGGGAGGGGCACAGATACGCAGTATTTT.

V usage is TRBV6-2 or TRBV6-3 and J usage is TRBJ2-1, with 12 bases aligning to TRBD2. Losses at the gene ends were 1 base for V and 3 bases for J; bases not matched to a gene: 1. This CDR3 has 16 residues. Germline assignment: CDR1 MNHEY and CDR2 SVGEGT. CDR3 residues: CASSYLLAGGYNEQFF. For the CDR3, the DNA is TGTGCCAGCAGTTACTTACTAGCGGGAGGCTACAATGAGCAGTTCTTC.

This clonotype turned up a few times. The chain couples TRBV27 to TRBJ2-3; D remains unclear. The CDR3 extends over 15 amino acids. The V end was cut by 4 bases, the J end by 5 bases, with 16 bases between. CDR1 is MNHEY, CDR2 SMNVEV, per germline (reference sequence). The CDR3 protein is CASSYTPPLLDTQYF. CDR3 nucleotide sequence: TGTGCCAGCAGTTACACCCCACCTTTACTAGATACGCAGTATTTT.

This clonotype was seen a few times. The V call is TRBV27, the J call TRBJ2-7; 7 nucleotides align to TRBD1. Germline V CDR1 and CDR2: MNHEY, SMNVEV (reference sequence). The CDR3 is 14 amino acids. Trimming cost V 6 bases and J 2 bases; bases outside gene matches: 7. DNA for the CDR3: TGTGCCAGCAGAGTGGGGCAGGGGGCCTACGAGCAGTACTTC. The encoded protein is CASRVGQGAYEQYF.

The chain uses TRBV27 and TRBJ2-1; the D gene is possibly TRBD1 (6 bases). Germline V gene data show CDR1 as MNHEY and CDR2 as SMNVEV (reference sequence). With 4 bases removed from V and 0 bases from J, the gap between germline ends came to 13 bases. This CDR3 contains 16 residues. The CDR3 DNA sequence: TGTGCCAGCAGTTCCCACAGGGAGAGCTCCTACAATGAGCAGTTCTTC. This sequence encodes CASSSHRESSYNEQFF.

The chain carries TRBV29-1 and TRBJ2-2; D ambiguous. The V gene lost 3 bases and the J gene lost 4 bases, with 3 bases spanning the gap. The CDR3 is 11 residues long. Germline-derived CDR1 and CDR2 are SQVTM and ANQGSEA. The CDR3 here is CSVEATGELFF. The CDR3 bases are TGCAGCGTTGAGGCCACCGGGGAGCTGTTTTTT.

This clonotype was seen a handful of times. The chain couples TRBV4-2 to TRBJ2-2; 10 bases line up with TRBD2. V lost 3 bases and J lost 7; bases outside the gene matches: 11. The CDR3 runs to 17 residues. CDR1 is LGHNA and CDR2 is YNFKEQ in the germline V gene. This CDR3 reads CASSHPTSGTGGGELFF. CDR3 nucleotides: TGTGCCAGCAGCCACCCCACTAGCGGGACCGGGGGCGGGGAGCTGTTTTTT.

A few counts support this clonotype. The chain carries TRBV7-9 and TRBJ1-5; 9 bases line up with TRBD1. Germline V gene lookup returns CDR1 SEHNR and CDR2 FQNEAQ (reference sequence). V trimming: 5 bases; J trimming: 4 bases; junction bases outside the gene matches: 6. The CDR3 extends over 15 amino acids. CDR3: CASSEDRGWNQPQHF. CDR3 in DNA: TGTGCCAGCAGCGAAGACAGGGGGTGGAATCAGCCCCAGCATTTT.

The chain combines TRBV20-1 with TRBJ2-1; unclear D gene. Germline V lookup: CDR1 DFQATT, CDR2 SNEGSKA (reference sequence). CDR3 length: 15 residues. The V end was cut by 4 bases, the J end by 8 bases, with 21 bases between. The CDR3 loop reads CSAIGLGLINDEQFF. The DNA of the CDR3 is TGCAGTGCTATCGGGCTAGGGCTTATTAATGATGAGCAGTTCTTC.

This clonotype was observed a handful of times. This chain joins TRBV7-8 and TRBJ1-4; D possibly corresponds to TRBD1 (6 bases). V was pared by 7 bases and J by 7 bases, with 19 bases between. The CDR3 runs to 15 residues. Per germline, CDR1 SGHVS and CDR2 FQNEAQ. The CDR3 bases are TGTGCCAGCAACGAGAATTTGGGGGCGGCTGAAAAACTGTTTTTT. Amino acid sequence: CASNENLGAAEKLFF.

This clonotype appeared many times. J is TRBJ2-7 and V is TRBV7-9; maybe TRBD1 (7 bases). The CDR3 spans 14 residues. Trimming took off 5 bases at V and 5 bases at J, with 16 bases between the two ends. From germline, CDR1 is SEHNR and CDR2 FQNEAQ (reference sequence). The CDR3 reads CASSKLEGAHEQYF. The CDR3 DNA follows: TGTGCCAGCAGCAAGTTGGAGGGGGCACACGAGCAGTACTTC. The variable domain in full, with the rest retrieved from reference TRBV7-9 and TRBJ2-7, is DTGVSQNPRHKITKRGQNVTFRCDPISEHNRLYWYRQTLGQGPEFLTYFQNEAQLEKSRLLSDRFSAERPKGSFSTLEIQRTEQGDSAMYLCASSKLEGAHEQYFGPGTRLTVT.

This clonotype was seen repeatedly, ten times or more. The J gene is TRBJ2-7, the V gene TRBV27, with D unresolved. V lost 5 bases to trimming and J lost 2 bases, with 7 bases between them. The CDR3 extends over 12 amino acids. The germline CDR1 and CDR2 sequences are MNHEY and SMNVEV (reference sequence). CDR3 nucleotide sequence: TGTGCCAGCAGTCGAGGACCCTACGAGCAGTACTTC. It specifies CASSRGPYEQYF.

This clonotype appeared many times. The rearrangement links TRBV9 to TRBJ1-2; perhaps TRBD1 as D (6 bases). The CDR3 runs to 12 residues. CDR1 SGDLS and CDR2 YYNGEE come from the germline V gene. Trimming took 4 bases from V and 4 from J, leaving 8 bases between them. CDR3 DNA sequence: TGTGCCAGCAGCCTGGACAGCTATGGCTACACCTTC. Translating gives CASSLDSYGYTF.

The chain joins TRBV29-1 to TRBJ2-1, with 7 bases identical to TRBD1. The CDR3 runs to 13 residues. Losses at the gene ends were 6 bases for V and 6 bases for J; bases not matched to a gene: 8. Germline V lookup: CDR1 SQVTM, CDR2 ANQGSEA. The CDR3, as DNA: TGCAGCGTAGACAGGGACCCCGCCAATGAGCAGTTCTTC. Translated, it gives CSVDRDPANEQFF.